The clone carrying this T cell receptor beta chain was seen only once. What it binds is unknown. The data derive from a study of PD-1 blockade in classical Hodgkin lymphoma. Study summary: Patients were administered nivolumab (3 mg/kg intravenously) every 2 weeks. Findings of the study overall: The study found complete responders had baseline diversity similar to newly diagnosed patients.

TCRdb keeps only in-frame clones here, not all; method: immunoSEQ multiplex PCR. The data contain 19,000 or so clones, approximately 76% of them singletons. Time point indicated: cycle 4 day 1 (C4D1), after more than 5 weeks of nivolumab. Exposure to brentuximab vedotin varied, and each patient had relapsed following autologous stem cell transplantation. V dropped 4 bases and J dropped 2 bases, with 16 bases sitting between them. CDR3 size: 16 residues. Germline lookup yields CDR1 MGHRA and CDR2 YSYEKL. Sequencing was performed on peripheral blood mononuclear cells (PBMCs), taken before the fourth cycle of nivolumab. This chain joins TRBV4-1 and TRBJ2-3, with D tentatively TRBD2 (6 bases). This clonotype was obtained from a human donor with classical Hodgkin lymphoma. CDR3 protein: CASSPQNSGYTDTQYF. CDR3 DNA sequence: TGCGCCAGCAGCCCCCAGAATAGCGGATACACAGATACGCAGTATTTT.